The 19 T cell receptor beta chains presented below share a single source sample, sequenced in a study of T cells in Graves' hyperthyroidism and ophthalmopathy. TCR beta CDR3 region amplification was performed from RNA transcripts. RT-PCR in the first round (using the HTBI primer set) targeted the TCR CDR3. TCRdb called the multiplex PCR reads again in MiXCR, with one record for every CDR3 protein. The sample holds 550,000 to 700,000 distinct CDR3 sequences, just over 45% seen once. Sequenced input: peripheral blood or thyroid tissue (not recorded which). The receptor set was obtained from an adult woman with Graves' disease, either hyperthyroidism or ophthalmopathy (not recorded which).

In this sample, this clonotype turned up a few times. The rearrangement joins TRBV6-1 to TRBJ1-3; D is uncertain. CDR1 and CDR2 (germline): MNHNS, SASEGT. The V gene lost 1 base and the J gene lost 0 bases, with 10 bases spanning the gap. The CDR3 extends over 16 amino acids. Written as DNA, the CDR3 is TGTGCCAGCAGTGAAGAGGAGGGTCGCTCTGGAAACACCATATATTTT. Protein: CASSEEEGRSGNTIYF.

This clonotype was counted ten times or more. V is TRBV27 and J is TRBJ2-5; 11 positions agree with TRBD1. Germline values: CDR1 MNHEY, CDR2 SMNVEV (reference sequence). There are 15 residues in the CDR3. V shed 4 bases and J 7 bases; nucleotides not matched to a gene: 8. CDR3: CASSSRTGGFVTQYF. CDR3 DNA: TGTGCCAGCAGTTCGAGGACAGGGGGCTTTGTGACCCAGTACTTC.

J is TRBJ2-2 and V is TRBV2; 9 bases are shared with TRBD2. Germline CDR1 and CDR2: SNHLY and FYNNEI. This CDR3 spans 14 amino acids. V trimming: 5 bases; J trimming: 7 bases; junction bases outside the gene matches: 5. The CDR3 sequence: CASSKREEGGELFF. DNA of the CDR3: TGTGCCAGCAGTAAGCGGGAGGAGGGCGGGGAGCTGTTTTTT.

This clonotype is a singleton in its sample. A read error may produce the germline difference seen at one junction end. J is TRBJ2-7 and V is TRBV14; 9 nucleotides line up with TRBD1. Germline CDR1 and CDR2: SGHDN and FVKESK. The CDR3 is 15 residues long. CDR3 amino acids: CASSEGTGRSYEQYF. The CDR3 DNA reads as TGCGCCAGCAGCGAGGGGACAGGGCGATCCTACGAGCAGTACTTC. Together with reference TRBV14 and TRBJ2-7, the CDR3 gives the full variable domain: EAGVTQFPSHSVIEKGQTVTLRCDPISGHDNLYWYRRVMGKEIKFLLHFVKESKQDESGMPNNRFLAERTGGTYSTLKVQPAELEDSGVYFCASSEGTGRSYEQYFGPGTRLTVT.

The chain joins TRBV7-9 to TRBJ1-5; 8 bases line up with TRBD1. V trimming: 6 bases; J trimming: 10 bases; junction bases outside the gene matches: 5. CDR1 is SEHNR, CDR2 FQNEAQ, per germline (reference sequence). This CDR3 region has 12 residues. CDR3 nucleotide sequence: TGTGCCAGCAGTCCTGACAGGGGACCCCAGCATTTT. Amino acids: CASSPDRGPQHF.

The chain carries TRBV6-6 and TRBJ1-2, with D unresolved. Germline V CDR1 and CDR2: MNHNY, SVGAGI (reference sequence). Trimming took 5 bases from V and 8 from J, leaving 24 bases between them. The CDR3 extends over 16 amino acids. The CDR3 region is CASSPRWETAIWGYTF. CDR3 nucleotides: TGTGCCAGCAGTCCGCGATGGGAAACGGCAATTTGGGGCTACACCTTC.

This clonotype was seen more than once but under ten times. The chain joins TRBV4-2 to TRBJ1-5; D gene unclear. Germline assignment: CDR1 LGHNA and CDR2 YNFKEQ. The CDR3 is 11 residues long. V shed 0 bases and J shed 13 bases, with 7 bases lying between them. Here the CDR3 DNA reads TGTGCCAGCAGCCAAGACGGTCCTCAGCATTTT. It encodes CASSQDGPQHF.

J is TRBJ1-2 and V is TRBV5-5, with 7 bases identical to TRBD1. The CDR3 spans 14 residues. Germline lookup yields CDR1 SGHKS and CDR2 YYEKEE (reference sequence). V was pared by 4 bases and J by 1 base, with 4 bases of the junction left unmatched. The DNA of the CDR3 is TGTGCCAGCAGCACGACAGGGAATAACTATGGCTACACCTTC. Translation gives CASSTTGNNYGYTF.

This chain links TRBV7-9 with TRBJ2-7; 9 bases agree with TRBD1. V lost 5 bases and J lost 5; bases outside the gene matches: 13. CDR1 SEHNR and CDR2 FQNEAQ come from the germline V gene (reference sequence). The CDR3 extends over 16 amino acids. CDR3 sequence reads: CASSPYGTGNHDEQYF. The CDR3 DNA is TGTGCCAGCAGCCCCTATGGGACAGGGAATCACGACGAGCAGTACTTC.

DNA for the CDR3: TGTGCCAGCTTGGGGGGAACGAACGCTTTCTTT. Encoded protein: CASLGGTNAFF. The rearrangement uses TRBV25-1 and TRBJ1-1, with a possible D match to TRBD1 (5 bases). Germline V gene lookup returns CDR1 MGHDK and CDR2 SYGVNS. V gave up 8 bases and J gave up 11 bases, with 15 bases separating them. This CDR3 contains 11 residues.

The chain has TRBV4-2 and TRBJ1-6, with a tentative D call TRBD1 (6 bases). V lost 1 base and J 9 bases, leaving 13 bases between the germline ends. The CDR3 spans 15 residues. Germline CDR1 LGHNA, CDR2 YNFKEQ. The CDR3 DNA is TGTGCCAGCAGCCAAGTTGGACAGCGAGGTTCACCCCTCCACTTT. Translation: CASSQVGQRGSPLHF.

This rearrangement joins TRBV25-1 to TRBJ1-6, with D possibly TRBD1 on 5 matching bases. Trimming shortened V by 6 bases and J by 7 bases, and 19 bases separated the two germline ends. The CDR3 sequence is 16 residues long. Germline-derived CDR1 and CDR2 are MGHDK and SYGVNS. CDR3 in amino acids: CASRQAGTGVNSPLHF. The CDR3 bases are TGTGCCAGCAGGCAGGCGGGGACCGGGGTAAATTCACCCCTCCACTTT. Filled out from reference TRBV25-1 and TRBJ1-6, the complete variable domain reads EADIYQTPRYLVIGTGKKITLECSQTMGHDKMYWYQQDPGMELHLIHYSYGVNSTEKGDLSSESTVSRIRTEHFPLTLESARPSHTSQYLCASRQAGTGVNSPLHFGNGTRLTVT.

This clonotype has at least ten counts. This sequence joins TRBV5-1 and TRBJ2-2; 7 nucleotides line up with TRBD1. Germline trimming cut 4 bases from V and 9 bases from J; bases unmatched to any gene: 12. CDR1 and CDR2 from the germline V gene are SGHRS and YFSETQ. There are 15 residues in the CDR3. The CDR3 is CASSHGTAETWELFF. The CDR3 coding sequence is TGCGCCAGCAGCCACGGGACAGCGGAGACGTGGGAGCTGTTTTTT.

The rearrangement joins TRBV5-6 to TRBJ1-5; 7 bases are shared with TRBD1. The CDR3 has 17 residues. The V and J ends lost 0 bases and 3 bases, in that order; junction bases with no gene match: 9. Per the germline V gene, CDR1 is SGHDT and CDR2 is YYEEEE. CDR3 protein: CASSLASRTGYNQPQHF. For the CDR3, the DNA is TGTGCCAGCAGCTTGGCTAGCAGGACAGGCTACAATCAGCCCCAGCATTTT.

The chain joins TRBV29-1 to TRBJ2-5; 7 bases line up with TRBD2. Germline-derived CDR1 and CDR2 are SQVTM and ANQGSEA. Germline trimming cut 4 bases from V and 5 bases from J; bases unmatched to any gene: 13. This CDR3 region has 15 residues. The CDR3 loop reads CSVGLGAGYAETQYF. The CDR3 region has the DNA TGCAGCGTTGGTCTTGGAGCGGGATATGCGGAGACCCAGTACTTC.

The CDR3 spells CASSPAPGITSYEQYF. CDR3 sequence (DNA): TGTGCCAGCTCACCGGCACCCGGGATAACCTCCTACGAGCAGTACTTC. V usage is TRBV18 and J usage is TRBJ2-7; maybe TRBD2 (5 bases). CDR3 length: 16 amino acids. Between the trimmed V and J ends, which lost 3 bases and 0 bases, there was a span of 15 bases. The germline V gene encodes CDR1 KGHSH and CDR2 LQKENI.

Many counts were recorded for this clonotype. J is TRBJ2-7 and V is TRBV7-9; perhaps TRBD2 as D (5 bases). V was shortened by 4 bases and J by 5 bases, with 15 bases between the two germline ends. CDR3 length equals 14 residues. CDR1 is SEHNR, CDR2 FQNEAQ, per germline (reference sequence). Written as DNA, the CDR3 is TGTGCCAGCAGCTGGACCCGGGGAAGACACGAGCAGTACTTC. Translating gives CASSWTRGRHEQYF.

The gene calls are TRBV20-1 and TRBJ2-5, with TRBD2 matching over 10 bases. The CDR3 sequence is 14 residues long. Looked up from germline, CDR1 is DFQATT and CDR2 is SNEGSKA (reference sequence). J was trimmed by 4 bases and V by 6 bases; bases with no gene match: 8. CDR3 in DNA: TGCAGTGCCATGCTAGCGGGAGCCGCAGAGACCCAGTACTTC. It yields the protein CSAMLAGAAETQYF.

This clonotype was detected many times. The rearrangement uses TRBV7-9 and TRBJ2-2, with D possibly called TRBD1 or TRBD2 (5 bases each). This CDR3 comprises 18 residues. Trimming cost V 1 base and J 0 bases, with 15 bases left between them. Germline lookup yields CDR1 SEHNR and CDR2 FQNEAQ (reference sequence). The CDR3 here is CASSLVGGNTPNTGELFF. As DNA, the CDR3 is TGTGCCAGCAGCTTAGTTGGGGGAAACACACCGAACACCGGGGAGCTGTTTTTT.